This TCR beta chain originates from a study of blood T cell repertoires in COVID-19. About the research overall: Acute and convalescent COVID-19 specimens originated in the United States, Italy and Spain. PBMCs, B-cell-depleted T cells, or T cells provided the cDNA or gDNA that made up the material.

Per the study methods: Reference gene primer amplification gave nucleated cell count estimates. Data came from immunoSEQ multiplex PCR; TCRdb stores just in-frame clones and leaves some out. V, J and clone size were drawn from that table, and D and trimming were deduced from the DNA. Counted here are hundreds of thousands of clones, approximately 90% occurring once; the ten biggest clones make up about 6%. Trimming took 10 bases from V and 2 from J; bases not matched to a gene: 5. The CDR3 spans 13 residues. The chain uses TRBV12-3 or TRBV12-4 and TRBJ2-7, with 10 nucleotides matching TRBD2. The receptor's source is a man at least 80 years old with acute or convalescent COVID-19. The sequenced sample was peripheral blood. Written as DNA, the CDR3 is TGTGCCACTAGACTAGCGGGTGCCTACGAGCAGTACTTC. Its protein is CATRLAGAYEQYF.